The source of this TCR beta chain is a study of read filtering for tumor transcriptome and immune sequencing. For this clonotype: Its antigen is undetermined. Since a much larger clone is just one base distant, this may be a read error. No conserved phenylalanine or tryptophan is present at the end of the CDR3, so a read error is the likely explanation.

The CDR3 runs to 13 residues. Germline V lookup: CDR1 DFQATT, CDR2 SNEGSKA (reference sequence). The germline V and J ends were trimmed by 2 bases and 7 bases, with 14 bases remaining between them. Study-level findings and limits: Even smaller IR-seq throughput identified most shared clonotypes. Approximately 77% of IR-seq clonotypes had a single read, yet these held approximately 4% of reads. Sorted CD138-negative bone marrow cells were not purified T cells.

From 300 to 400 ng of RNA, a library with molecular barcoded alpha/delta and beta/gamma adaptors was made. Each CDR3 protein gets one entry after TCRdb re-called the reads with MiXCR. The profile covers 40,000 to 55,000 distinct CDR3 sequences, with roughly 20% appearing a single time and approximately 15% taken by the ten largest. The receptor was isolated from a donor over 35 with multiple myeloma. Sequencing input: a population of CD138-negative cells sorted from bone marrow. The chain has TRBV20-1 and TRBJ1-1; D is possibly TRBD1 (5 bases). In DNA, the CDR3 is TGCAGTGCTAGAAAGGGGACGGGCGGTGAAGCTTTCCTT. Translating it yields CSARKGTGGEAFL.